The 6 T cell receptor beta chains presented below share a single source sample, sequenced in a study of blood T cell repertoires in COVID-19 (dated by TCRdb to about 2020). Libraries were built with the immunoSEQ multiplex PCR assay. In its TCRdb copy, this immuneACCESS table keeps in-frame sequences only and misses some clones. Where compared with another copy, unresolved V genes explain less than half of these, and the others have no known cause. The sample table records about 150,000 clones; over 80% of these occur just once. The ten largest account for roughly 5.6% of the sample. The material sequenced was PBMCs or T cells enriched from blood (not recorded which). The receptors originated from a man aged 65 to 79 who had been exposed to COVID-19.

The rearrangement uses TRBV6-5 and TRBJ1-2, with D unresolved. Per the germline V gene, CDR1 is MNHEY and CDR2 is SVGAGI. V was cut by 4 bases and J by 3 bases, with 9 bases left in between. CDR3 length: 13 residues. The CDR3 sequence: CASSSREDYGYTF. The CDR3 DNA reads as TGTGCCAGCAGTTCCCGGGAGGACTATGGCTACACCTTC.

The rearrangement links TRBV10-3 to TRBJ1-5; D might be TRBD1 (6 bases). Germline V gives CDR1 ENHRY, CDR2 SYGVKD. CDR3 length: 13 amino acids. V was clipped by 0 bases and J by 8 bases, with 8 bases between them. CDR3 coding DNA: TGTGCCATCAGTGAGTCCGAGGGGGAGCCCCAGCATTTT. It encodes CAISESEGEPQHF.

V gene TRBV28 combines with J gene TRBJ1-6; tentative D call: TRBD1 (5 bases). Germline V gene sequence: CDR1 MDHEN, CDR2 SYDVKM. The CDR3 is made up of 13 amino acids. V was cut by 10 bases and J by 7 bases, with 14 bases left in between. The CDR3 protein is CATRASGNSPLHF. The CDR3, as DNA: TGTGCCACCAGGGCCAGTGGCAATTCACCCCTCCACTTT.

This chain links TRBV27 with TRBJ1-1; TRBD1 agrees at 9 bases. Trimming took 5 bases from V and 3 from J; bases not matched to a gene: 7. The CDR3 contains 15 residues. The germline V gene has CDR1 MNHEY and CDR2 SMNVEV (reference sequence). DNA for the CDR3: TGTGCCAGCAGTCCCGGACAGGGGAGCGACACTGAAGCTTTCTTT. Translating gives CASSPGQGSDTEAFF.

V is TRBV19 and J is TRBJ1-5, with 8 bases matching TRBD1. The CDR3 has 14 residues. CDR1 and CDR2 from the germline V gene are LNHDA and SQIVND (reference sequence). V gave up 11 bases and J gave up 2 bases; unmatched junction bases: 8. CDR3 coding DNA: TGTGCCTCAAAGGACAGGGATCGCAATCAGCCCCAGCATTTT. This translates into CASKDRDRNQPQHF.

The rearrangement links TRBV19 to TRBJ1-5; weak D call: TRBD1 (5 bases). V gave up 6 bases and J gave up 2 bases, with 8 bases separating them. The CDR3 consists of 13 residues. Germline V gene lookup returns CDR1 LNHDA and CDR2 SQIVND (reference sequence). CDR3 sequence (DNA): TGTGCCAGTAGCAAACAGGGCAATCAGCCCCAGCATTTT. Residues: CASSKQGNQPQHF.